Presented here are 2 T cell receptor beta chains from one specimen sequenced in a study of blood T cell repertoires in COVID-19. The table came from immunoSEQ multiplex PCR; TCRdb's copy has only in-frame clones and leaves some out. The profile covers about 230,000 clones, with around 80% appearing a single time and over 2% taken by the ten largest. The sample comprised peripheral blood. These receptor sequences come from a man aged 40-50 years who had recovered from COVID-19.

The chain joins TRBV12-3 or TRBV12-4 to TRBJ1-2; the match to TRBD1 covers 7 bases. The junction had 6 bases not matched to a gene; V was cut back by 8 bases and J by 3 bases. The CDR3 is 13 residues long. Written as DNA, the CDR3 is TGTGCCAGCGGGGACAGTACCGACTATGGCTACACCTTC. Translating gives CASGDSTDYGYTF.

This clone appeared a few times. Other DNA sequences from this sample encode an identical CDR3 as well. The V gene is TRBV9, the J gene TRBJ2-1, with 7 positions matching TRBD1. The CDR3 loop spans 15 amino acids. V shed 0 bases, J shed 3 bases, and the junction held 3 bases outside the gene matches. Germline V gene lookup returns CDR1 SGDLS and CDR2 YYNGEE. The CDR3 here is CASSVEGGIYNEQFF. The CDR3, as DNA: TGTGCCAGCAGCGTAGAAGGGGGCATCTACAATGAGCAGTTCTTC.